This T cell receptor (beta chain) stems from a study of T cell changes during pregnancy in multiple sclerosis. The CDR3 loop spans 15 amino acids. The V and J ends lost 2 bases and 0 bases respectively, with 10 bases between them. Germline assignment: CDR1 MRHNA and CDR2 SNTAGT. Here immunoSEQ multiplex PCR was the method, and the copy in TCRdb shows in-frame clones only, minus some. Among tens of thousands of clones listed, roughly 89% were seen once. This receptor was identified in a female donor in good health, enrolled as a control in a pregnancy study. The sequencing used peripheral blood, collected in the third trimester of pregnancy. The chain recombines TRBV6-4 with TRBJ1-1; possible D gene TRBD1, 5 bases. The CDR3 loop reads CASSDNPGVNTEAFF. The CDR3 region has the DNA TGTGCCAGCAGTGACAACCCGGGGGTGAACACTGAAGCTTTCTTT.